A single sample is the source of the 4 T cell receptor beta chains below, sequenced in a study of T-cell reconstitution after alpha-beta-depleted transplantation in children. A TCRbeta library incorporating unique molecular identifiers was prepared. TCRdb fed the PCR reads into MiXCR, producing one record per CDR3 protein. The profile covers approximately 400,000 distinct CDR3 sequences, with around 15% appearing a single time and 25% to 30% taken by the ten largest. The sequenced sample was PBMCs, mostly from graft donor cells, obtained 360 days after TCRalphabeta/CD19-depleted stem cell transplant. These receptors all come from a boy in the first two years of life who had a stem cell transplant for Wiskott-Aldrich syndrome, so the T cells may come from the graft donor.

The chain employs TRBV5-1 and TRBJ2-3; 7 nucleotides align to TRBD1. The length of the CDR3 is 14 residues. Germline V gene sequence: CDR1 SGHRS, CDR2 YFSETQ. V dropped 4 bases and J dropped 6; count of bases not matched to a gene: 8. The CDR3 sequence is CASSTTQGRDTQYF. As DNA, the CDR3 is TGCGCCAGCAGCACTACACAGGGGCGGGATACGCAGTATTTT. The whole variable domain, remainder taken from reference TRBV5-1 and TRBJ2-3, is KAGVTQTPRYLIKTRGQQVTLSCSPISGHRSVSWYQQTPGQGLQFLFEYFSETQRNKGNFPGRFSGRQFSNSRSEMNVSTLELGDSALYLCASSTTQGRDTQYFGPGTRLTVL.

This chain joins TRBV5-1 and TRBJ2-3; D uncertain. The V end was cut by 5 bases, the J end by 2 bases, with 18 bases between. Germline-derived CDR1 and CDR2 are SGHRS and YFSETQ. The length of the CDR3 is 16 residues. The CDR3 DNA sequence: TGCGCCAGCAGGCTTGGCCCTTGGGCTTACACAGATACGCAGTATTTT. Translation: CASRLGPWAYTDTQYF.

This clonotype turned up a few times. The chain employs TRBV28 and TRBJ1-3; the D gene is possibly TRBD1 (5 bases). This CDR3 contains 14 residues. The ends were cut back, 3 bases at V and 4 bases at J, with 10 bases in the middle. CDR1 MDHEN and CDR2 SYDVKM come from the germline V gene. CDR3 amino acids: CASSFREAGNTIYF. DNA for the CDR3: TGTGCCAGCAGTTTCAGGGAAGCGGGAAACACCATATATTTT.

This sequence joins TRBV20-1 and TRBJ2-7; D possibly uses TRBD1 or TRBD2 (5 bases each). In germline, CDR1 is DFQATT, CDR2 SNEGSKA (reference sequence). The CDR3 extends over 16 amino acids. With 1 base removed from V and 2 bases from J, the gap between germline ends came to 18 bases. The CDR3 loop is CSARGPPRGATYEQYF. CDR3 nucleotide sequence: TGCAGTGCTAGAGGGCCCCCCCGGGGCGCCACCTACGAGCAGTACTTC.